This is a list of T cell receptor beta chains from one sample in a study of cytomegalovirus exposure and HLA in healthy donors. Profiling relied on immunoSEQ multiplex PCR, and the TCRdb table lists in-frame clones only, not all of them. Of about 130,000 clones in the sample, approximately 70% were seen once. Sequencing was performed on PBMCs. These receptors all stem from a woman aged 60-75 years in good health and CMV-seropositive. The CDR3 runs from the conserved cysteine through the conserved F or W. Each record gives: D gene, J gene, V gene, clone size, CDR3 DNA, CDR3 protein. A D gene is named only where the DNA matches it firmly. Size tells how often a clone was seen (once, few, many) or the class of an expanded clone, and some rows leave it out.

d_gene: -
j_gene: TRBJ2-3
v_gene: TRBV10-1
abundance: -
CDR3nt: TGCGCCAGCAGTGAGTCTGGTAGCCTGGATACGCAGTATTTT
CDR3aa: CASSESGSLDTQYF

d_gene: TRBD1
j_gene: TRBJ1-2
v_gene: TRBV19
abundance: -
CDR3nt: TGTGCCAGTAGTAGGGACAGTAACTATGGCTACACCTTC
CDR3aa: CASSRDSNYGYTF

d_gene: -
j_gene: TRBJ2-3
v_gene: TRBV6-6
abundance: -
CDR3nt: TGTGCCAGCAGTTACCCCGGGAGCACAGATACGCAGTATTTT
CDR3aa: CASSYPGSTDTQYF

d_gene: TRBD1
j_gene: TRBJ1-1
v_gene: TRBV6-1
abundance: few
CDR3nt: TGTGCCAGCAGTGAAATACCGGGACAGGGGGGAACTGAAGCTTTCTTT
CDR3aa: CASSEIPGQGGTEAFF

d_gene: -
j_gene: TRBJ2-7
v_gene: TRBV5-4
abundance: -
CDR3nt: TGTGCCAGCAGCTTATGGACTGTCAGCTACGAGCAGTACTTC
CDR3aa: CASSLWTVSYEQYF

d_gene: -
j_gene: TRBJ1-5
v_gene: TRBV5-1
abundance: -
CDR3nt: TGCGCCAGCAGCTTGGGGACAGTCCAGGGGCCCCAGCATTTT
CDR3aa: CASSLGTVQGPQHF

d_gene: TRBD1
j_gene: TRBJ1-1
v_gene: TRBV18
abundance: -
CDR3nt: TGTGCCAGCTCACCTATTACAGGGGGCGCGACTGAAGCTTTCTTT
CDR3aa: CASSPITGGATEAFF

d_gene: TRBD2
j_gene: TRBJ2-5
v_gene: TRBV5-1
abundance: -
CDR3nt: TGCGCCAGCAGCTTGGGTGGGACTAGCGGGGAAGAGACCCAGTACTTC
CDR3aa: CASSLGGTSGEETQYF

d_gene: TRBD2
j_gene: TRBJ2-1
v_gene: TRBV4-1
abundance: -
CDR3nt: TGCGCCAGCAGCCAAGAGGCCAGGGAGGGTGAGCAGTTCTTC
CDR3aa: CASSQEAREGEQFF

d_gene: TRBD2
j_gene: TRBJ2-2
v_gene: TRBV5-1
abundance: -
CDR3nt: TGCGCCAGCAGCGGATCGACTAGCGGGGTCGCCGGGGAGCTGTTTTTT
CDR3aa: CASSGSTSGVAGELFF

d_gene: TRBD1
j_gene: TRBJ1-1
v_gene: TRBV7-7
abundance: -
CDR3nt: TGTGCTAGCAGCTTGACGACAGGGGCTGAAGCTTTCTTT
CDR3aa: CASSLTTGAEAFF

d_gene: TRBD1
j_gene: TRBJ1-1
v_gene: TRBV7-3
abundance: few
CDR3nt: TGTGCCAGCAGCCGGGACAGAAACACTGAAGCTTTCTTT
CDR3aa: CASSRDRNTEAFF

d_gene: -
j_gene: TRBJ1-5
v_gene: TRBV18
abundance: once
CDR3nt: TGTGCCAGCTCACCAATGGGAGGGACGACTAGTAATCAGCCCCAGCATTTT
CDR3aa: CASSPMGGTTSNQPQHF

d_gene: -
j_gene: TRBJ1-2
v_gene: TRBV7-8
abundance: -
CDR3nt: TGTGCCAGCAGCCCCCCAAACTATGGCTACACCTTC
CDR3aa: CASSPPNYGYTF

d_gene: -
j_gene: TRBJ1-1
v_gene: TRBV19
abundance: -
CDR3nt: TGTGCCAGTAGTATTGGGGGCATTGAAGCTTTCTTT
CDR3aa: CASSIGGIEAFF

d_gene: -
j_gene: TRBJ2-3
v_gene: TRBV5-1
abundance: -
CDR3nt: TGCGCCAGCAGCTTGGGGGGACTCGAGGGGGATACGCAGTATTTT
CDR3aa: CASSLGGLEGDTQYF

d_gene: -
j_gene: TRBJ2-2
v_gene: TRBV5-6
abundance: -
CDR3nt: TGTGCCAGCAGCTCGAGGGGACACCGCACCGGGGAGCTGTTTTTT
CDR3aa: CASSSRGHRTGELFF

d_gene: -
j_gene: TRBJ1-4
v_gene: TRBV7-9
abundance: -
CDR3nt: TGTGCCAGCAGCTTAGACGGCGGGTCTAATGAAAAACTGTTTTTT
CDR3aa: CASSLDGGSNEKLFF

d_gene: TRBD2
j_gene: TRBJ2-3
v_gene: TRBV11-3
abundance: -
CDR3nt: TGTGCCAGCAGTTTGGGAGGGCCCGATACGCAGTATTTT
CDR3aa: CASSLGGPDTQYF

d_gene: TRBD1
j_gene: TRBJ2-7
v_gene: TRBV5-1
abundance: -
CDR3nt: TGCGCCACCCATCCGGGACAGCCCTTCGTGGCCTACGAGCAGTACTTC
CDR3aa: CATHPGQPFVAYEQYF